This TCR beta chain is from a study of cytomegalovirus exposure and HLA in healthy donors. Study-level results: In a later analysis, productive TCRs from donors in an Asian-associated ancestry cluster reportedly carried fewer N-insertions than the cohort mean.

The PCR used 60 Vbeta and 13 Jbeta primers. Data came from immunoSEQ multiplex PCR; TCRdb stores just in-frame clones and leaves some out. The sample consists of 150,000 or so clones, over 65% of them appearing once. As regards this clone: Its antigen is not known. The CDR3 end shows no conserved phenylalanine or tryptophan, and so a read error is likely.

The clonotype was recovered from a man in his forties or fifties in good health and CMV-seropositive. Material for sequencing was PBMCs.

CDR3 sequence reads: CSSSPNPRTGGGYGYTL. The CDR3 nucleotides are TGTTCCAGCAGCCCAAACCCTAGGACGGGGGGCGGATATGGCTACACCCTC. The chain couples TRBV7-9 to TRBJ1-2, with D tentatively TRBD1 (6 bases). The CDR3 covers 17 residues. Germline V lookup: CDR1 SEHNR, CDR2 FQNEAQ (reference sequence).